Following are 9 T cell receptor beta chains from one sample sequenced in a study of blood T cells in healthy people across ages. For the second PCR, which ran for about 6 to 12 cycles, a sample-barcoded 5' primer and a J-beta primer mix were used. MiXCR, run by TCRdb on the 5' RACE reads, gives a single entry per CDR3 protein. The table includes around 1,700,000 distinct CDR3 sequences, roughly 28% detected once. Sequenced input: blood. These receptors originate from a woman aged 25 to 39 in good health.

In DNA, the CDR3 is TGTGCCTGGAGTCCCCGCGGCAGGGGGGTCGGTTACGAGCAGTACTTC. Protein sequence: CAWSPRGRGVGYEQYF. The V and J genes are TRBV30 and TRBJ2-7, with D possibly matching TRBD1 (7 bases). Germline lookup yields CDR1 GTSNPN and CDR2 SVGIG (reference sequence). V gave up 2 bases and J gave up 4 bases, with 21 bases separating them. The CDR3 covers 16 residues.

This clonotype appeared many times. V gene TRBV12-3 or TRBV12-4 combines with J gene TRBJ2-5; a weak D match, TRBD1 (5 bases). This CDR3 is 16 amino acids long. Trimming took 6 bases from V and 5 from J, leaving 22 bases between them. CDR3 residues: CASSDELRDLRETQYF. The CDR3 coding sequence is TGTGCCAGCAGCGATGAACTCAGGGATTTGAGGGAGACCCAGTACTTC.

A few counts support this clonotype. The rearrangement links TRBV9 to TRBJ2-2; unclear D gene. Trimming left V 3 bases short and J 8 bases short, with 14 bases between. Germline V lookup: CDR1 SGDLS, CDR2 YYNGEE. This CDR3 has 14 amino acids. The CDR3 protein is CASSAPQQSGELFF. The CDR3 DNA reads TGTGCCAGCAGCGCACCCCAACAATCTGGGGAGCTGTTTTTT.

The chain joins TRBV5-1 to TRBJ2-1, with 9 positions matching TRBD2. Germline V gene lookup returns CDR1 SGHRS and CDR2 YFSETQ. With V trimmed by 6 bases and J by 5 bases, 12 bases remained unmatched. The CDR3 runs to 16 residues. As DNA, the CDR3 is TGCGCCAGCACCAGTAGCGGGAGAGGGACTAACAATGAGCAGTTCTTC. It is translated as CASTSSGRGTNNEQFF.

The CDR3 loop is CASRRSRNPGGELFF. For the CDR3, the DNA is TGTGCCAGCAGACGATCTAGGAATCCGGGTGGGGAGCTGTTTTTT. This chain links TRBV27 with TRBJ2-2; no reliable D call. Germline loops: CDR1 MNHEY, CDR2 SMNVEV (reference sequence). Trimming removed 6 bases from V and 8 bases from J, with 19 bases in between. This CDR3 comprises 15 residues.

The genes are TRBV12-5 and TRBJ2-5; D not resolved. The CDR3 loop spans 14 amino acids. From germline, CDR1 is LGHNT and CDR2 FRNRAP. V lost 3 bases and J 2 bases, leaving 10 bases between the germline ends. CDR3 sequence (DNA): TGTGCTAGTGGTTTAGCAGCCGCTCAAGAGACCCAGTACTTC. It encodes CASGLAAAQETQYF.

The V and J genes are TRBV7-9 and TRBJ2-7; the D is unclear. V gave up 4 bases and J gave up 6 bases, with 16 bases separating them. Germline loops: CDR1 SEHNR, CDR2 FQNEAQ (reference sequence). This CDR3 is 14 amino acids long. CDR3 protein: CASSSDVHPLEQYF. DNA for the CDR3: TGTGCCAGCAGCTCGGACGTGCACCCCCTCGAGCAGTACTTC.

The chain carries TRBV15 and TRBJ1-2; D is ambiguous. The germline V gene encodes CDR1 LNHNV and CDR2 YYDKDF (reference sequence). Between the trimmed V and J ends, which lost 1 base and 10 bases, there was a span of 13 bases. The CDR3 has 13 residues. The CDR3 DNA is TGTGCCACCAGCAGAGTCACAGCTGAGGACTACACCTTC. Protein product: CATSRVTAEDYTF.

This clonotype was seen a handful of times. The chain couples TRBV7-2 to TRBJ2-1; 15 nucleotides align to TRBD2. V was pared by 2 bases and J by 5 bases, with 10 bases of the junction left unmatched. CDR1 and CDR2 from the germline V gene are SGHTA and FQGNSA. This CDR3 is built from 19 residues. For the CDR3, the DNA is TGTGCCAGCAGCTTATCCCCCGGGACTAGCGGGAGGTACGACAATGAGCAGTTCTTC. Its translation: CASSLSPGTSGRYDNEQFF.